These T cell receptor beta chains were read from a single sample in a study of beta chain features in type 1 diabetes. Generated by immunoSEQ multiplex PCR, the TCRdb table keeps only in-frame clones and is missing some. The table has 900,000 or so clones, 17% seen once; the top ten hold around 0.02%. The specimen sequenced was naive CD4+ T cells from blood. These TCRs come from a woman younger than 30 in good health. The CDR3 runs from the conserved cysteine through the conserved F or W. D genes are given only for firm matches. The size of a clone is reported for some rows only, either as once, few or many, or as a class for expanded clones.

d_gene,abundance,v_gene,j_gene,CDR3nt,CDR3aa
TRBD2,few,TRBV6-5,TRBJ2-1,TGTGCCAGCAGTCCGGGACTAGCGGGAGGGTTTGAGCAGTTCTTC,CASSPGLAGGFEQFF
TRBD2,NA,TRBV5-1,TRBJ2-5,TGCGCCAGCAGCTTGCCCGCCGGGGGGGAGACCCAGTACTTC,CASSLPAGGETQYF
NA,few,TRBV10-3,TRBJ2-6,TGTGCCATCAGTGCTGGCAGCTCTGGGGCCAACGTCCTGACTTTC,CAISAGSSGANVLTF
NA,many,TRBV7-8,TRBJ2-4,TGTGCCAGCAGCTTGGGACTAGCCAAAAACATTCAGTACTTC,CASSLGLAKNIQYF
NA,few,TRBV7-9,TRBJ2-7,TGTGCCAGCAGCTTAGAGGGCCCCTACGAGCAGTACTTC,CASSLEGPYEQYF
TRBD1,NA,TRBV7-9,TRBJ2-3,TGTGCCAGCAGTCCGGGGGACAGGGATATAACAGATACGCAGTATTTT,CASSPGDRDITDTQYF
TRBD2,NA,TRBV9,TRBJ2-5,TGTGCCAGCAGCGTCGGGACTACCCAAGAGACCCAGTACTTC,CASSVGTTQETQYF
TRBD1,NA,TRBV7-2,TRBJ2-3,TGTGCCAGCAGCCCCCGACAGGGAGCAGATACGCAGTATTTT,CASSPRQGADTQYF
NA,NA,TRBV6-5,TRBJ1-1,TGTGCCAGCAGTTACCGGGCGCGGAACACTGAAGCTTTCTTT,CASSYRARNTEAFF
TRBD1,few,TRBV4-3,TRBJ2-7,TGCGCCAGCAGCCAGATGACAGGGGGGTCCTACGAGCAGTACTTC,CASSQMTGGSYEQYF
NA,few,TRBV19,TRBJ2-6,TGTGCCAGTAGTACCCACTCTGGGGCCAACGTCCTGACTTTC,CASSTHSGANVLTF
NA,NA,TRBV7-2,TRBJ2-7,TGTGCCAGCAGCTTACAAGAGGGCCCCTACGAGCAGTACTTC,CASSLQEGPYEQYF
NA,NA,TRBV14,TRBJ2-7,TGTGCCAGCGGGGAAAGCTCCTACGAGCAGTACTTC,CASGESSYEQYF
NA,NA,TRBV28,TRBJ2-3,TGTGCCAGCAGTTTTAAGCATACGCAGTATTTT,CASSFKHTQYF
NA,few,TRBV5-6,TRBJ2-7,TGTGCCAGCAGCCCGAGAGTTTCTCGGGGTTCGTACTTC,CASSPRVSRGSYF
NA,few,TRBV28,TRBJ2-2,TGTGCCAGCAGTTCCGGGTCCTGGAGGGCCGGGGAGCTGTTTTTT,CASSSGSWRAGELFF
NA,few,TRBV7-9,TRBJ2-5,TGTGCCAGCAGCTCCGACTGGGAGACCCAGTACTTC,CASSSDWETQYF
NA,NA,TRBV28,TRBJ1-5,TGTGCCAGCAGTTTCGGGCAGCCCCAGCATTTT,CASSFGQPQHF